This TCR beta chain was retrieved from a study of OX40 agonist ivuxolimab in advanced cancers. There are 13 residues in the CDR3. With 0 bases removed from V and 5 bases from J, the gap between germline ends came to 5 bases. Looked up from germline, CDR1 is SGHTA and CDR2 is FQGNSA. Sequenced by immunoSEQ multiplex PCR; TCRdb stores in-frame clones only, minus some. Of under 100,000 clones in the sample, less than 95% are singletons; the top ten hold approximately 11%. V is TRBV7-2 and J is TRBJ1-5, with D hard to call. Specimen: CD4+ or CD8+ T cells sorted from blood, collected in a trial of the OX40 agonist ivuxolimab. This receptor was taken from an adult with an advanced solid tumor such as melanoma, head and neck, liver or kidney cancer. CDR3 bases: TGTGCCAGCAGCTTAGCCGACTATCAGCCCCAGCATTTT. Protein: CASSLADYQPQHF.